This record covers a single T cell receptor beta chain. Its target antigen remains unknown. No much larger clonotype is one base removed from it; base qualities were not supplied. The record originates from a study of Ad26.COV2.S vaccination and SARS-CoV-2 variants (dated by TCRdb to 2020 to 2023). At the level of the whole study: Vaccine-arm donors were drawn from COV1001, a multicentre, randomized, double-blind, placebo-controlled phase I-IIa trial of Ad26.COV2.S in healthy adults. Ad26.COV2.S was administered intramuscularly at a dose of 5x10^10 or 1x10^11 viral particles, either as one shot or as two shots given 56 days apart. The specificity and breadth of SARS-CoV-2-reactive T cell receptors after Ad26.COV2.S vaccination were assessed by TCRbeta repertoire sequencing. The TCR-sequenced set comprised around 30 samples: approximately 19 Ad26.COV2.S vaccine recipients, 5 placebo recipients and 8 SARS-CoV-2 convalescent individuals. Trial participants were randomized into five groups of five: low-dose or high-dose Ad26.COV2.S given once or twice, or placebo on both occasions. Investigators did not know the trial group allocation while performing experiments and assessing outcomes. Results and caveats for the whole study, not just this receptor: The authors noted that the TCR breadth and depth analyses may have underestimated total T cell responses. The study was not powered for comparison of responses between vaccine doses or regimens. Non-spike TCR breadth was comparable between vaccine and placebo recipients, consistent with the vaccine containing only spike. Substantial breadth of spike-specific CD8+ and CD4+ T cell responses was reported after vaccination. Compared with placebo recipients, Ad26.COV2.S recipients showed higher spike-specific TCR breadth (P = 0.0014).

TCRbeta CDR3 regions were sequenced with the immunoSEQ Assay. After extraction, genomic DNA underwent amplification by bias-controlled multiplex PCR, followed by high-throughput sequencing. The authors' pipeline ran thus. To quantify the absolute abundance of every unique TCRbeta CDR3 region, sequences were collapsed and filtered. T cell fraction was estimated by normalizing TCRbeta template counts to usable DNA, which was measured by amplifying reference genes present in all nucleated cells. Repertoire TCRs were annotated as SARS-CoV-2-specific by exact matching of V gene, CDR3 amino acid sequence and J gene to a known reactive TCR set. The reference SARS-CoV-2 TCR set was derived from MIRA and filtered for enrichment in COVID-19-positive ImmuneCODE repertoires, a step that removed public or cross-reactive TCRs. Using the MIRA antigens, annotated TCRs were further analysed by specific ORF or by position within an ORF. Breadth was defined as the number of annotated unique rearrangements divided by the total number of unique productive rearrangements, and depth was defined as the summed frequency of the annotated unique rearrangements. Two-sided Wilcoxon rank-sum tests were used to compare TCR breadth between groups. TCRdb took this table from immuneACCESS and kept in-frame rearrangements with V and J called. Such tables lack part of the clones; where checked against another copy, unresolved V genes explain under half of the gap, and the rest is unexplained. The V and J calls and clone size come from that table; D and trimming were worked out from the DNA. The sample table records roughly 270,000 clones; more than 75% of these occur just once. Of the sample, roughly 3.5% falls within the top ten clones.

The CDR3 covers 14 residues, taking in both the cysteine and the phenylalanine. Just the 42-base CDR3 DNA is kept, in frame starting at base 1. The germline V and J ends show losses of 4 bases and 8 bases respectively, and no gene match explains 5 bases of the junction. The germline V gene specifies SGHRS as CDR1 and YFSETQ as CDR2. The sample's treatment or condition label, decoded: about 20 received Ad26.COV2.S at low or high dose, single or two shots; several received placebo; per-sample allocation not given. Repertoires of vaccine and placebo recipients were sequenced from samples taken on day 63 after the first injection. Cohort 1b enrolled 20 to 30 adults aged 18-55 years at a single site in Boston, USA, between 29 July and 7 August 2020. Ad26.COV2.S was a replication-incompetent adenovirus type 26 vector expressing a prefusion-stabilized SARS-CoV-2 spike protein from the original Wuhan strain.

This clonotype originated in a person aged 18-60 years who received the Ad26.COV2.S COVID-19 vaccine or a placebo. The chain couples TRBV5-1 to TRBJ2-1, with 11 junctional bases fitting TRBD1. The material sequenced was peripheral blood, taken in a trial of Ad26.COV2.S vaccine versus placebo. The CDR3 corresponds to CASSGDRGKDEQFF. The DNA sequence is as follows: TGCGCCAGCAGCGGGGACAGGGGGAAGGATGAGCAGTTCTTC.